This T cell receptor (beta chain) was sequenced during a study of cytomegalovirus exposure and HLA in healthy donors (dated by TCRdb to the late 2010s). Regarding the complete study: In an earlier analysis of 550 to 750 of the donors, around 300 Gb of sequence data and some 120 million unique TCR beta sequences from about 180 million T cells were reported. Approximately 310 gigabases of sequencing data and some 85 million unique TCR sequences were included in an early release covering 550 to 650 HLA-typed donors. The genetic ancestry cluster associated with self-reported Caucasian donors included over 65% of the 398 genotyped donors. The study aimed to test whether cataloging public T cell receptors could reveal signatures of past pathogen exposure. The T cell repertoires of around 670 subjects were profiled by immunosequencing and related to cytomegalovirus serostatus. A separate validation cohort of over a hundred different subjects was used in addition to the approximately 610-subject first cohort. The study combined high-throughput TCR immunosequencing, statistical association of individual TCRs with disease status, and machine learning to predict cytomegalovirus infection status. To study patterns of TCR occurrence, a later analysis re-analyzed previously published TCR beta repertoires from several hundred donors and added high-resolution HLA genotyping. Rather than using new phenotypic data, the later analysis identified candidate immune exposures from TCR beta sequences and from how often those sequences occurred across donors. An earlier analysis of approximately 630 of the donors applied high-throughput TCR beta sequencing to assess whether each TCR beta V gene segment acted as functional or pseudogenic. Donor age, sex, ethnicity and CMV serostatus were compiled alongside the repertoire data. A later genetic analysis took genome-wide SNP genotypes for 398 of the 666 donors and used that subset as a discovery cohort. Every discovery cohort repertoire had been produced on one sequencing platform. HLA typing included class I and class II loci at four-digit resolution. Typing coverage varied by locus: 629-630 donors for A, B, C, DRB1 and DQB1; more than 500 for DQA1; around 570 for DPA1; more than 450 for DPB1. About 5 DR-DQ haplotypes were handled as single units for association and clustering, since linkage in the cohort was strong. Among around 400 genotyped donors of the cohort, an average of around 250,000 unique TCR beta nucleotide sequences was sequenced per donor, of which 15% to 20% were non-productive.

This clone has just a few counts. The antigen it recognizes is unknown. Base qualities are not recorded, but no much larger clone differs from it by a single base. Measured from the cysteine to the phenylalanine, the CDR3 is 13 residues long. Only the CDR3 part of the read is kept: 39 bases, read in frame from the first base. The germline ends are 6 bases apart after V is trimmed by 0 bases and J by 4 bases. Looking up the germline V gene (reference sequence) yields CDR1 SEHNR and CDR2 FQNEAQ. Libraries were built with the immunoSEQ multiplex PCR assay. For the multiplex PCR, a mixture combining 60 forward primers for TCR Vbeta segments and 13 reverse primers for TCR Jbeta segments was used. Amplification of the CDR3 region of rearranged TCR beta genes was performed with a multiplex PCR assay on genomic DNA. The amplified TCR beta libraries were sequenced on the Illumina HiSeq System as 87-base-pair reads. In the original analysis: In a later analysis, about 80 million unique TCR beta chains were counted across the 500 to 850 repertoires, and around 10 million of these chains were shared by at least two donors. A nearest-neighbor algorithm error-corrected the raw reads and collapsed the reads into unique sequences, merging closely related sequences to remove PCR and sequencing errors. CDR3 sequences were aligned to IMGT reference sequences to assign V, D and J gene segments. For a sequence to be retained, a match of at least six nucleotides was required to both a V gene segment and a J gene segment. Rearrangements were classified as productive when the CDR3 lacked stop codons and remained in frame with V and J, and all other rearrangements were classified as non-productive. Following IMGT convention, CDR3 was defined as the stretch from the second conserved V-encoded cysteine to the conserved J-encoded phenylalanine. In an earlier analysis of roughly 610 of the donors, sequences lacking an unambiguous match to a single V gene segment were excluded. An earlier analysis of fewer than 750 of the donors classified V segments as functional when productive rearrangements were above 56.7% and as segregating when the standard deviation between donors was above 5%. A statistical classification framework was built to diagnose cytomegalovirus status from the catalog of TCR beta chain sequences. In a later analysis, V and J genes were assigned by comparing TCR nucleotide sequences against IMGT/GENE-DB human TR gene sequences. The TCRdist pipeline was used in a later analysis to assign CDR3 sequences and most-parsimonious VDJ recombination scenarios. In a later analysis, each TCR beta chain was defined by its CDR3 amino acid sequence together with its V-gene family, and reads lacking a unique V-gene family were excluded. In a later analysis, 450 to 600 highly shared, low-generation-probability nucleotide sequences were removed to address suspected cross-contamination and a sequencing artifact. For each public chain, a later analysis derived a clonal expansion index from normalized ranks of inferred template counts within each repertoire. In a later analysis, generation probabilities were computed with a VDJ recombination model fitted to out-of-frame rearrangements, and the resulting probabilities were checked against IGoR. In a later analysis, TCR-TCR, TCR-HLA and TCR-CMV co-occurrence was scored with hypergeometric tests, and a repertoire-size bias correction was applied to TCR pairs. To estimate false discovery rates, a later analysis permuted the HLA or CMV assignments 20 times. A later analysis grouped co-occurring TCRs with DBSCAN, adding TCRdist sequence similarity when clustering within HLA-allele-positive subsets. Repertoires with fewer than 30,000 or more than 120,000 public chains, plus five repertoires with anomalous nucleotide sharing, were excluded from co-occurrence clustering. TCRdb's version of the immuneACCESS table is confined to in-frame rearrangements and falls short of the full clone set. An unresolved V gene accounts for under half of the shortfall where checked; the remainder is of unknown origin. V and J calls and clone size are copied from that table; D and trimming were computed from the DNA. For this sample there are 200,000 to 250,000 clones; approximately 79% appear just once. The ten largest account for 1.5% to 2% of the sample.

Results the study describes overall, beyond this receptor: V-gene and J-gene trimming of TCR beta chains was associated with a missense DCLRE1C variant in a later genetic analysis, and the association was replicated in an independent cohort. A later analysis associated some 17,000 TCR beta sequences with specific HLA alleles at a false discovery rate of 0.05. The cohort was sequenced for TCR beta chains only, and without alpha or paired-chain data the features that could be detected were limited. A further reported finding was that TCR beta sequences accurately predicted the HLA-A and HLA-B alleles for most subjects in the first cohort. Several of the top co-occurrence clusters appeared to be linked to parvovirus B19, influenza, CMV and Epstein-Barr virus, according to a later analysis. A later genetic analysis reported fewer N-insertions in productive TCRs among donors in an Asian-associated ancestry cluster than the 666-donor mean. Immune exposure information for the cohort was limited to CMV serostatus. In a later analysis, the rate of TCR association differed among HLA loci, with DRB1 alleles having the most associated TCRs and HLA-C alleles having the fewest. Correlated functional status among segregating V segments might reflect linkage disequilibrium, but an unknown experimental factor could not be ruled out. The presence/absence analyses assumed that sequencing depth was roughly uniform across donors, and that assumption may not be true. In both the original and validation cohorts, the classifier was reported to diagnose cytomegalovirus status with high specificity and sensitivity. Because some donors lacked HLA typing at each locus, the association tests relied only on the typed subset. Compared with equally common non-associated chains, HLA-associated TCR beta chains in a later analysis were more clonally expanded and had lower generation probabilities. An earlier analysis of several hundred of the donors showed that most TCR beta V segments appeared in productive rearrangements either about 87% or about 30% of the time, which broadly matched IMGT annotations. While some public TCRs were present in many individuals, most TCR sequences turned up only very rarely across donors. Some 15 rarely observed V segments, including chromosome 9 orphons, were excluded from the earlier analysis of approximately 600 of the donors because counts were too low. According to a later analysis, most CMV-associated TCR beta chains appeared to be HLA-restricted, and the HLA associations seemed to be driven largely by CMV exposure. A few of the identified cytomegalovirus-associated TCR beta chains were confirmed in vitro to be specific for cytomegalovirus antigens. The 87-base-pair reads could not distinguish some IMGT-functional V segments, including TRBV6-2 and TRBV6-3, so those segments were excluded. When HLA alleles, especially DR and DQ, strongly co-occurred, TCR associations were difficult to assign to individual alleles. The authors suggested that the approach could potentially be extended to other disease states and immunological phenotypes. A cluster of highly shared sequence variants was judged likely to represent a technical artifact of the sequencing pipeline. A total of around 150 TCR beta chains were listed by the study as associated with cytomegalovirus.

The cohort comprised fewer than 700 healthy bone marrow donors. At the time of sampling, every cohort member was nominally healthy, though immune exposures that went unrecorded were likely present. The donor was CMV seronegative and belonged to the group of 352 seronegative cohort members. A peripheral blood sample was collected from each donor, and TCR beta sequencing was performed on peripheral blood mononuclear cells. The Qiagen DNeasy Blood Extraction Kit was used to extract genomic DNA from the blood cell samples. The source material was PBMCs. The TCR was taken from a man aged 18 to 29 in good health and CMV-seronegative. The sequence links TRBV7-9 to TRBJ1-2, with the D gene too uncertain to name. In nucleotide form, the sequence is TGTGCCAGCAGCTTAGCGACACCCTATGGCTACACCTTC. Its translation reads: CASSLATPYGYTF.